This TCR beta chain was found in a study of blood T cell repertoires in COVID-19. Background on the study: The United States, Italy and Spain provided the acute and convalescent COVID-19 samples. Sample material is recorded as cDNA or gDNA derived from T cells, B-cell-depleted T cells, or PBMCs.

CDR3 size: 15 residues. The V segment lost 3 bases and the J segment 4 bases; nucleotides outside the gene matches: 2. Germline CDR1 reads LNHDA; CDR2 reads SQIVND (reference sequence). In the authors' workflow: Counts of nucleated cells, estimated from reference gene primer amplification, were obtained. The repertoire was sequenced with immunoSEQ multiplex PCR; TCRdb's copy has only in-frame clones and lacks some. That table furnishes V, J and clone size, whereas the DNA furnished D and trimming. The sample has over 65,000 clones; approximately 90% are singletons. Sequencing was done on a sample of peripheral blood. The gene calls are TRBV19 and TRBJ1-5; TRBD1 agrees at 11 bases. The origin of this receptor is a woman at least 80 years old with acute or convalescent COVID-19. CDR3 sequence (DNA): TGTGCCAGTAGTATTAGGGACAGGGGGAATCAGCCCCAGCATTTT. Its protein product is CASSIRDRGNQPQHF.